These T cell receptor beta chains were read from a single sample in a study of cytomegalovirus exposure and HLA in healthy donors. The data were produced by immunoSEQ multiplex PCR, yet TCRdb's version contains in-frame clones alone and is incomplete. Of fewer than 95,000 clones listed, about 60% are singletons. Sequencing input: PBMCs. The origin of the receptors is a woman younger than 45 in good health and CMV-seronegative. The CDR3 runs from the conserved cysteine through the conserved F or W. Not all rows give a size; the values are once, few, many and, for expanded clones, a class.

cdr3_aa clone_size v_call cdr3_length j_call
CASSLDGTGSGYTF . TRBV7-2 14 TRBJ1-2
CAWSVGGSGYEQYF . TRBV30 14 TRBJ2-7
CASSLPGFHEQYF once TRBV5-6 13 TRBJ2-7
CSVIAGYGYTF few TRBV29-1 11 TRBJ1-2
CASSPGHNPSYGYTF few TRBV5-5 15 TRBJ1-2
CAISEGVRVNTGELFF . TRBV10-3 16 TRBJ2-2
CASSLDGGGGELFF . TRBV7-2 14 TRBJ2-2
CASSLAGTRETQYF . TRBV7-6 14 TRBJ2-5
CASSSGWTGGRNEQFF . TRBV7-6 16 TRBJ2-1
CASHLGAGSGETQYF . TRBV7-9 15 TRBJ2-5
CASSFLRQDEQYF . TRBV7-8 13 TRBJ2-7
CASSPLGGPDTGELFF . TRBV18 16 TRBJ2-2
CSVRQGTNTEAFF few TRBV29-1 13 TRBJ1-1
CAISESLAGDRSYEQYF . TRBV10-3 17 TRBJ2-7
CASSYSTGRGGIEAFF . TRBV6-5 16 TRBJ1-1
CASSPPGQGGETQYF . TRBV28 15 TRBJ2-5
CASSLVLSNQPQHF . TRBV7-2 14 TRBJ1-5
CASSLVGGRTGELFF . TRBV5-4 15 TRBJ2-2
CAWSELGYTF . TRBV30 10 TRBJ1-2
CASRPTGRAFYNEQFF few TRBV28 16 TRBJ2-1